Each of the 7 T cell receptor beta chains below was sequenced from the same sample in a study of T-cell memory formation after mild COVID-19. TCRdb re-analysed the 5' RACE reads in MiXCR, keeping a single row per CDR3 protein. The sample records under 200,000 distinct CDR3 sequences, roughly 12% being singletons. The sequencing input was PBMCs or a T cell subset sorted from them (not recorded which). The source is a man younger than 35 who had mild COVID-19 (a few samples of this study predate the infection). Cell type and time point are not known.

The V gene is TRBV28, the J gene TRBJ2-7, with D uncertain. V lost 2 bases and J lost 0, with 8 bases in between. CDR1 and CDR2 (germline): MDHEN, SYDVKM. The length of the CDR3 is 14 residues. In nucleotides, the CDR3 is TGTGCCAGCAGTTTAGGTGGCATCTCCTACGAGCAGTACGTC. It yields the protein CASSLGGISYEQYV.

The CDR3 nucleotides read TGCGCCAGCAGCCAAGATTGGGGAACTGCACCCTTTCTCTATGGCTACACCTTC. Translating it yields CASSQDWGTAPFLYGYTF. This chain uses TRBV4-3 with TRBJ1-2; no clear D. Between the trimmed V and J ends, which lost 0 bases and 4 bases, there was a span of 21 bases. The CDR3 extends over 18 amino acids. Per the germline V gene, CDR1 is LGHNA and CDR2 is YSLEER.

The chain is built from TRBV11-3 and TRBJ1-2; no firm D call. This CDR3 is 14 amino acids long. Germline V gene data show CDR1 as SGHNT and CDR2 as YENEEA. Trimming cost V 5 bases and J 3 bases, with 13 bases left between them. The CDR3 DNA sequence: TGTGCCAGCAGCGACTGGATTAGGGACTATGGCTACACCTTC. It specifies CASSDWIRDYGYTF.

This clonotype occurred a few times. V gene TRBV10-2 combines with J gene TRBJ1-2, with D uncertain. The CDR3 sequence is 13 residues long. CDR1 WSHSY and CDR2 SAAADI come from the germline V gene. Trimming pared 9 bases from V and 4 bases from J, leaving 15 bases between. This CDR3 reads CARWAPTTYGYTF. The CDR3 region has the DNA TGCGCCAGATGGGCTCCCACTACCTATGGCTACACCTTC.

There are a few counts of this clonotype. J is TRBJ2-1 and V is TRBV7-2, with D perhaps TRBD2 (7 bases). CDR3 length: 17 residues. V lost 3 bases to trimming and J lost 5 bases, with 20 bases between them. Germline lookup yields CDR1 SGHTA and CDR2 FQGNSA. Here the CDR3 DNA reads TGTGCCAGCAGCTTGGAGGCCGGGGGGCGCTTAGACAATGAGCAGTTCTTC. Translated: CASSLEAGGRLDNEQFF.

This clonotype was seen more than once but under ten times. This rearrangement joins TRBV6-5 to TRBJ1-2; no definite D call. Germline lookup yields CDR1 MNHEY and CDR2 SVGAGI. The ends were cut back, 2 bases at V and 10 bases at J, with 8 bases in the middle. The CDR3 is made up of 11 amino acids. CDR3 nucleotides: TGTGCCAGCAGTTACATGAGGGTCTACACCTTC. Encoded protein: CASSYMRVYTF.

The rearrangement uses TRBV5-1 and TRBJ2-5; TRBD1 is a possible D gene (6 bases). CDR3 length: 12 amino acids. CDR1 and CDR2 (germline): SGHRS, YFSETQ. V was pared by 5 bases and J by 2 bases, with 7 bases between. Here the CDR3 reads CASRTGQETQYF. DNA of the CDR3: TGCGCCAGCAGAACAGGGCAAGAGACCCAGTACTTC. The entire variable domain, with the rest obtained from reference TRBV5-1 and TRBJ2-5, is as follows: KAGVTQTPRYLIKTRGQQVTLSCSPISGHRSVSWYQQTPGQGLQFLFEYFSETQRNKGNFPGRFSGRQFSNSRSEMNVSTLELGDSALYLCASRTGQETQYFGPGTRLLVL.